What follows are 10 T cell receptor beta chains derived from one specimen sequenced in a study of CD8+ T cells in alopecia areata. Treatment of the sample: oral pan-JAK inhibitor, 5-10 mg twice daily. Extracted RNA was reverse transcribed into cDNA, the sequencing template. Only in-frame clones appear in the TCRdb table, and some are missing; sequencing was by immunoSEQ multiplex PCR. The data hold approximately 180,000 clones, with roughly 50% observed a single time. Here the sequenced sample was CD8+ T cells sorted from blood, taken at week 24, from a patient treated with tofacitinib. The source of these receptors is a human donor with alopecia areata.

In this sample, this clone turned up a few times. The V gene is TRBV29-1, the J gene TRBJ2-5; D uncertain. CDR3 size: 14 residues. Trimming removed 4 bases at V and 5 bases at J, with 17 bases between. Germline CDR1 SQVTM, CDR2 ANQGSEA. CDR3 amino acids: CSVVDPQFGETQYF. The CDR3 region has the DNA TGCAGCGTTGTGGATCCGCAGTTTGGGGAGACCCAGTACTTC.

The chain joins TRBV29-1 to TRBJ2-7, with D maybe TRBD1 (5 bases). V was shortened by 6 bases and J by 5 bases, with 14 bases between the two germline ends. The CDR3 totals 12 residues. Germline CDR1 is SQVTM and CDR2 is ANQGSEA. The CDR3 loop is CSVLIQGNEQYF. The CDR3 DNA reads as TGCAGCGTGTTGATCCAGGGAAACGAGCAGTACTTC.

This clone was seen only once. The gene calls are TRBV30 and TRBJ2-7; D uncertain. V shed 2 bases and J shed 2 bases, with 4 bases lying between them. Germline V gives CDR1 GTSNPN, CDR2 SVGIG (reference sequence). CDR3 length: 11 amino acids. CDR3 residues: CAWSLAYEQYF. For the CDR3, the DNA is TGTGCCTGGAGTTTGGCCTACGAGCAGTACTTC.

This clone was seen only a few times. The V gene is TRBV6-6, the J gene TRBJ1-5; 8 nucleotides align to TRBD1. This CDR3 is built from 14 residues. V was clipped by 6 bases and J by 6 bases; unmatched bases: 7. Germline values: CDR1 MNHNY, CDR2 SVGAGI (reference sequence). The DNA of the CDR3 is TGTGCCAGCAGCGACGGACAGGGACCTCAGCCCCAGCATTTT. Residues: CASSDGQGPQPQHF.

This clone was counted a few times. DNA of the CDR3: TGTGCCAGCTCATCAGGGGAGAATGAAAAACTGTTTTTT. Residues: CASSSGENEKLFF. The chain has TRBV18 and TRBJ1-4; TRBD1 might be the D (6 bases). The CDR3 is made up of 13 amino acids. Between the trimmed V and J ends, which lost 5 bases and 5 bases, there was a span of 9 bases. Germline values: CDR1 KGHSH, CDR2 LQKENI.

This rearrangement joins TRBV6-5 to TRBJ2-1; possibly TRBD2 for D (5 bases). The CDR3 extends over 16 amino acids. Germline V gene sequence: CDR1 MNHEY, CDR2 SVGAGI. Trimming pared 2 bases from V and 6 bases from J, leaving 17 bases between. Here the CDR3 reads CASSYRETIPGNEQFF. CDR3 DNA: TGTGCCAGCAGTTACAGGGAGACTATCCCCGGCAATGAGCAGTTCTTC.

This clone was observed once. CDR3 DNA: TGCGCCAGCAGCCAACAAACCGGACGGATCCAAGAGACCCAGTACTTC. Its translation: CASSQQTGRIQETQYF. V is TRBV4-3 and J is TRBJ2-5; no clear D. Germline-derived CDR1 and CDR2 are LGHNA and YSLEER. The V gene lost 2 bases and the J gene lost 1 base, with 14 bases spanning the gap. This CDR3 comprises 16 residues.

This chain uses TRBV27 with TRBJ1-5; the D is unclear. Trimming stripped 5 bases from V and 2 bases from J, with 7 bases between. The CDR3 spans 13 residues. The germline V gene has CDR1 MNHEY and CDR2 SMNVEV (reference sequence). The CDR3 DNA reads as TGTGCCAGCAGTCCTATCGGCAATCAGCCCCAGCATTTT. Protein: CASSPIGNQPQHF.

This clone was seen only a few times. The chain joins TRBV7-3 to TRBJ2-6, with unresolved D. The ends were cut back, 5 bases at V and 2 bases at J, with 10 bases in the middle. The CDR3 is 15 amino acids. Germline lookup yields CDR1 SGHTA and CDR2 FQGTGA. CDR3 sequence reads: CASSPSLAGANVLTF. The CDR3 DNA reads as TGTGCCAGCAGCCCGAGTTTGGCTGGGGCCAACGTCCTGACTTTC.

The genes are TRBV30 and TRBJ1-1; possibly TRBD1 for D (5 bases). This CDR3 is built from 14 residues. The V and J ends lost 4 bases and 0 bases respectively, with 12 bases between them. The V gene's germline CDR1 is GTSNPN and CDR2 SVGIG (reference sequence). The CDR3 DNA follows: TGTGCCTGGAATGCGGGCAGGGTGAACACTGAAGCTTTCTTT. It codes for CAWNAGRVNTEAFF.